The 23 T cell receptor beta chains listed next were all sequenced from one sample in a study of blood T cell repertoires in COVID-19. Measured with immunoSEQ multiplex PCR; TCRdb has only the in-frame clones, and not every one. The repertoire holds approximately 300,000 clones, with 75% to 95% as singletons. The sample consisted of peripheral blood. These receptors were collected from a young woman with COVID-19, enrolled during active disease.

In its sample, this clone was seen once. The rearrangement links TRBV18 to TRBJ2-6; the match to TRBD1 covers 8 bases. J was trimmed by 12 bases and V by 3 bases; bases with no gene match: 10. The germline gives CDR1 KGHSH, CDR2 LQKENI. The length of the CDR3 is 15 residues. CDR3 region: CASSPEADRVFVLTF. The DNA of the CDR3 is TGTGCCAGCTCACCCGAAGCGGACAGGGTATTCGTCCTGACTTTC.

The chain has TRBV30 and TRBJ1-2; D not resolved. The CDR3 covers 15 residues. The germline V gene has CDR1 GTSNPN and CDR2 SVGIG (reference sequence). V shed 0 bases and J shed 1 base, with 12 bases lying between them. In DNA form, the CDR3 reads TGTGCCTGGAGTGTTTCAAGACGGGATAACTATGGCTACACCTTC. Its translation: CAWSVSRRDNYGYTF.

This chain uses TRBV6-1 with TRBJ2-1, with 9 bases that match TRBD2. Germline-derived CDR1 and CDR2 are MNHNS and SASEGT. The CDR3 totals 17 residues. J was trimmed by 7 bases and V by 2 bases; bases with no gene match: 12. The CDR3 reads CASSEPPGSGRGNEQFF. The CDR3 DNA follows: TGTGCCAGCAGTGAACCCCCTGGTAGCGGGAGAGGTAATGAGCAGTTCTTC.

The genes are TRBV4-3 and TRBJ1-5; 8 positions match TRBD1. V shed 4 bases, J shed 3 bases, and the junction held 5 bases outside the gene matches. CDR3 length equals 15 residues. Germline CDR1 LGHNA, CDR2 YSLEER. Here the CDR3 DNA reads TGCGCCAGCAGCCCGGACAGGGCGGCCAATCAGCCCCAGCATTTT. As protein: CASSPDRAANQPQHF.

The chain joins TRBV14 to TRBJ2-2, with 12 bases matching TRBD1. J lost 7 bases, V lost 2 bases, and 8 bases had no gene match. Germline V gene sequence: CDR1 SGHDN, CDR2 FVKESK. The CDR3 spans 17 residues. The CDR3 loop is CASSQLPGQGAGGELFF. CDR3 bases: TGTGCCAGCAGCCAACTTCCGGGACAGGGGGCTGGCGGGGAGCTGTTTTTT.

The sample holds one count of this clone. The chain couples TRBV7-8 to TRBJ2-1; maybe TRBD1 (6 bases). There are 17 residues in the CDR3. V was shortened by 2 bases and J by 5 bases, with 19 bases between the two germline ends. Germline-derived CDR1 and CDR2 are SGHVS and FQNEAQ. CDR3 nucleotides: TGTGCCAGCAGCTTAATCGTAACAGGGAAGTTTGACAATGAGCAGTTCTTC. Translation: CASSLIVTGKFDNEQFF.

The J gene is TRBJ1-1, the V gene TRBV5-6; TRBD1 matches 9 bases. The junction had 4 bases not matched to a gene; V was cut back by 3 bases and J by 1 base. This CDR3 is built from 15 residues. Germline assignment: CDR1 SGHDT and CDR2 YYEEEE. CDR3 sequence (DNA): TGTGCCAGCAGCTGGGGACAGGGAAGGAACACTGAAGCTTTCTTT. Amino acids: CASSWGQGRNTEAFF.

CDR3 loop: CASSPPPGEPQHF. DNA of the CDR3: TGTGCCAGCAGTCCACCCCCCGGGGAGCCCCAGCATTTT. The rearrangement links TRBV6-4 to TRBJ1-5, with no clear D. V gave up 5 bases and J gave up 8 bases, with 13 bases separating them. Germline values: CDR1 MRHNA, CDR2 SNTAGT. There are 13 residues in the CDR3.

The V and J genes are TRBV7-3 and TRBJ2-6; the D is unclear. The CDR3 is made up of 13 amino acids. V lost 5 bases, J lost 0 bases, and 2 bases lay in between. From germline, CDR1 is SGHTA and CDR2 FQGTGA. CDR3: CASSRSGANVLTF. In nucleotides, the CDR3 is TGTGCCAGCAGCCGCTCTGGGGCCAACGTCCTGACTTTC.

V gene TRBV5-5 combines with J gene TRBJ2-2; the D is unclear. Looked up from germline, CDR1 is SGHKS and CDR2 is YYEKEE (reference sequence). Trimming stripped 4 bases from V and 4 bases from J, with 17 bases between. The CDR3 is made up of 16 amino acids. The CDR3 here is CASSPFGSPGTGELFF. The CDR3 DNA reads as TGTGCCAGCAGCCCTTTCGGCTCCCCGGGCACCGGGGAGCTGTTTTTT.

There are many counts of this clone. The chain combines TRBV2 with TRBJ2-2; D perhaps matches TRBD1 (6 bases). The CDR3 runs 13 residues. Germline-derived CDR1 and CDR2 are SNHLY and FYNNEI. V lost 7 bases and J 1 base, leaving 7 bases between the germline ends. CDR3 DNA sequence: TGTGCCAGCAACAGGGAGAACACCGGGGAGCTGTTTTTT. Its translation: CASNRENTGELFF.

The V gene is TRBV7-9, the J gene TRBJ1-1; 7 bases are shared with TRBD1. Germline V gene sequence: CDR1 SEHNR, CDR2 FQNEAQ (reference sequence). V lost 6 bases to trimming and J lost 1 base; unmatched junction nucleotides: 5. The CDR3 consists of 14 residues. The CDR3 here is CASSRQGENTEAFF. In DNA, the CDR3 is TGTGCCAGCAGTCGACAGGGTGAGAACACTGAAGCTTTCTTT.

This chain uses TRBV7-2 with TRBJ1-6; 7 nucleotides agree with TRBD1. The germline V gene encodes CDR1 SGHTA and CDR2 FQGNSA. The trim removed 5 bases at V and 0 bases at J, leaving 7 bases unmatched. The CDR3 length is 17 residues. This chain's CDR3 is CASSMDRLSSYNSPLHF. CDR3 in DNA: TGTGCCAGCAGCATGGACAGGTTAAGCTCCTATAATTCACCCCTCCACTTT. The full variable domain, completed using reference TRBV7-2 and TRBJ1-6, is GAGVSQSPSNKVTEKGKDVELRCDPISGHTALYWYRQSLGQGLEFLIYFQGNSAPDKSGLPSDRFSAERTGGSVSTLTIQRTQQEDSAVYLCASSMDRLSSYNSPLHFGNGTRLTVT.

V usage is TRBV5-1 and J usage is TRBJ2-2, with 7 positions matching TRBD1. This CDR3 contains 16 residues. Germline CDR1 SGHRS, CDR2 YFSETQ. V was pared by 3 bases and J by 4 bases, with 9 bases of the junction left unmatched. The CDR3 nucleotides are TGCGCCAGCAGCTCCAGACAGGGCACAGGCACCGGGGAGCTGTTTTTT. Encoded protein: CASSSRQGTGTGELFF.

This chain links TRBV19 with TRBJ2-7, with TRBD2 as a possible D gene (6 bases). V gave up 2 bases and J gave up 2 bases, with 7 bases separating them. This CDR3 spans 13 amino acids. Germline V gene data show CDR1 as LNHDA and CDR2 as SQIVND (reference sequence). The CDR3 is CASSITGAYEQYF. CDR3 bases: TGTGCCAGTAGTATAACGGGAGCCTACGAGCAGTACTTC.

The chain recombines TRBV10-1 with TRBJ2-2, with 7 bases aligning to TRBD1. The V gene end was trimmed by 5 bases and the J gene end by 6 bases; junction bases not matched to a gene: 12. From germline, CDR1 is WNHNN and CDR2 SYGVQD (reference sequence). CDR3 length: 16 amino acids. CDR3 in DNA: TGCGCCAGCAGTCCTGTAGGACAGGAAGTCGCCGGGGAGCTGTTTTTT. Translating it yields CASSPVGQEVAGELFF.

V usage is TRBV14 and J usage is TRBJ2-3; the D gene is possibly TRBD2 (6 bases). Trimming removed 0 bases from V and 4 bases from J, with 14 bases in between. The CDR3 totals 16 residues. The germline CDR1 and CDR2 sequences are SGHDN and FVKESK. CDR3 protein: CASSQEASGLADTQYF. For the CDR3, the DNA is TGTGCCAGCAGCCAAGAAGCAAGCGGGTTGGCAGATACGCAGTATTTT.

The chain employs TRBV6-6 and TRBJ1-6; 10 bases map to TRBD1. This CDR3 region has 15 residues. Looked up from germline, CDR1 is MNHNY and CDR2 is SVGAGI (reference sequence). Losses at the gene ends were 6 bases for V and 10 bases for J; bases not matched to a gene: 9. CDR3: CASRGTGVGLSPLHF. In DNA form, the CDR3 reads TGTGCCAGCAGGGGGACAGGGGTGGGACTATCACCCCTCCACTTT.

The genes are TRBV10-3 and TRBJ1-6; TRBD1 aligns across 7 bases. CDR1 is ENHRY and CDR2 is SYGVKD in the germline V gene. V dropped 10 bases and J dropped 6; count of bases not matched to a gene: 9. The CDR3 runs 14 residues. The CDR3, as DNA: TGTGCCAGCCAGATACAGGGGAGTAATTCACCCCTCCACTTT. Translation: CASQIQGSNSPLHF.

The chain couples TRBV5-1 to TRBJ1-3; possibly TRBD1 for D (6 bases). This CDR3 contains 16 residues. Trimming took 4 bases from V and 0 from J, leaving 14 bases between them. The germline CDR1 and CDR2 sequences are SGHRS and YFSETQ. The CDR3 sequence: CASSLSSQGSGNTIYF. For the CDR3, the DNA is TGCGCCAGCAGCCTGAGTTCACAGGGCTCTGGAAACACCATATATTTT.

The CDR3 DNA follows: TGTGCCAGCAGTGAATCTCTGCAGGGGGCTTACGAGCAGTACTTC. This codes for CASSESLQGAYEQYF. This chain connects TRBV6-1 to TRBJ2-7, with 8 bases fitting TRBD1. The J segment lost 4 bases and the V segment lost 2 bases, leaving 7 bases of the junction unmatched. In germline, CDR1 is MNHNS, CDR2 SASEGT. There are 15 residues in the CDR3.

This chain connects TRBV19 to TRBJ2-7; tentatively, D is TRBD2 (6 bases). The CDR3 extends over 12 amino acids. V was clipped by 8 bases and J by 3 bases, with 11 bases between them. Germline CDR1 reads LNHDA; CDR2 reads SQIVND (reference sequence). CDR3 sequence: CASSGEGYEQYF. In DNA, the CDR3 is TGTGCCAGTTCGGGAGAGGGCTACGAGCAGTACTTC.

This sequence joins TRBV14 and TRBJ2-1, with D tentatively TRBD2 (6 bases). The CDR3 is made up of 17 amino acids. Germline V CDR1 and CDR2: SGHDN, FVKESK. V lost 1 base, J lost 3 bases, and 16 bases lay in between. CDR3 bases: TGTGCCAGCAGCCAAGCGGCGGGAAGGGGCGGCTACAATGAGCAGTTCTTC. Translation: CASSQAAGRGGYNEQFF.